This T cell receptor beta chain originates from a study of blood T cells in healthy people across ages (dated by TCRdb to between 2015 and 2017). About the investigation overall: In model experiments, template switching captured roughly one uniquely barcoded TCR beta cDNA molecule for every two T cells. Using deep sequencing normalized with unique cDNA molecular identifiers, the study measured how TCR beta repertoire diversity changes with age. Donors were grouped into four age groups: young (average approximately 16 years), middle-aged (around 39), aged (around 62) and long-lived (about 82). To avoid experimental bias, donors of different ages were randomly spread across the sequencing lanes. The study analyzed two additional independent replicas of 1 million unique cDNA reads from the same blood draw for two donors, one aged 18 to 29 and one aged 80 or older.

Study-wide conclusions, independent of this receptor: Because profiling used bulk unsorted PBMCs, naive and antigen-experienced compartments could not be compared conclusively. Compared with the aged group, more naive CD4+ T cells, fewer expanded clones and increased TCR diversity were shown by the long-lived group, suggesting age selection. There was a strong correlation between observed TCR beta diversity and the percentage of naive T cells measured by flow cytometry. Total diversity estimates from one million sequenced T cells were considered lower bounds and underestimates. The CMV infection status of donors was not known, potentially confounding age-related changes in expanded clonotypes. Observed TCR beta diversity per million T cells fell roughly linearly with age, and a significant reduction was already apparent by age around 44.

The roughly 39 donors, aged about 6 to 95 years, were systemically healthy Caucasian individuals from Russia. Around 9.7 milliliters of peripheral blood were collected from each donor into EDTA-treated Vacutainer tubes. Ficoll-Paque density-gradient centrifugation was used to isolate PBMCs, with at least 6.5 million per sample. Total RNA was extracted from PBMCs with Trizol reagent, with at least 6 micrograms obtained per sample. Naive CD45RAhigh/CD27high T cell percentages were measured by flow cytometry on a PBMC aliquot from every donor. Library preparation employed 5' RACE. The data were produced on an Illumina HiSeq 2500. The second PCR ran for roughly 7 to 12 cycles and used a J-beta primer mix along with a sample-barcoded 5' primer. A template-switch 5' adaptor carrying 12 random nucleotides introduced a unique molecular identifier onto each TCR beta cDNA molecule. Each sample yielded at least 3 million CDR3-containing paired-end reads. First-strand cDNA was synthesized from all RNA with the Mint cDNA synthesis kit, primed by a TRBC-specific oligonucleotide. Following uracil-DNA glycosylase treatment, a first 18-cycle PCR with universal primers M1SS and BC2_uni_R was performed on all cDNA. The study's own analysis went as follows. For normalization, 1 million high-quality reads, each with a distinct molecular identifier, were randomly selected from each sample. Instead of being binned into consensus sequences, reads that shared molecular identifiers were thrown out. MiTCR, with a Q25 quality threshold and the strictest error-elimination algorithm, was used for CDR3 identification, clonotype clustering and error correction. A nonparametric unseen species model using Euler transformation provided a lower-bound estimate of total TCR beta diversity. Through fastp at Q25 and MiXCR, TCRdb rebuilt clones from the public reads, retaining in-frame beta chains. CDR3 protein sequences are deduplicated, and each keeps its most common genes and DNA. TCRdb's processing, not the authors' own work, is the source of the V and J calls. Present in this sample are about 1.5 million distinct CDR3 sequences, under 55% of which were seen just once. The leading ten clones occupy more than 4% of the sample.

Points on this clonotype: Its cognate antigen has yet to be identified. Base qualities are missing; no much larger clone stands one base away.

The cysteine opens and the phenylalanine closes a CDR3 of 15 amino acids. Left in the record is the CDR3 DNA by itself, 45 bases read in frame from the first base. The V end gives up 6 bases and the J end 2 bases, leaving 3 bases in the junction not matched to a gene. Per the germline V gene (reference sequence), DFQATT is the CDR1 and SNEGSKA is the CDR2. The sample consisted of blood. This receptor chain uses TRBV20-1 and TRBJ2-2, with TRBD2 matching 13 junction bases. This TCR came from a woman in her late teens or twenties in good health. CDR3 protein: CSARGLAGNTGELFF. The nucleotide sequence reads as follows: TGCAGTGCGCGGGGACTAGCGGGAAACACCGGGGAGCTGTTTTTT.